The clone carrying this T cell receptor beta chain showed up just a few times. The antigen is not known. The source of the sample is a study of beta chain features in type 1 diabetes. The investigators reverse transcribed all of the isolated RNA, so they sequenced expressed TCRB transcripts. Sequenced by immunoSEQ multiplex PCR; TCRdb stores in-frame clones only, minus some. The sample has roughly 100,000 clones, under 30% seen once; the top ten hold under 0.55%. Blood was drawn once from each donor into heparinised tubes. The draws averaged about 120 mL. The CDR3 consists of 15 residues. Germline CDR1 is MGHDK and CDR2 is SYGVNS. V shed 3 bases and J 3 bases; nucleotides not matched to a gene: 7. Whole-study findings and limits: TCRB CDR3 length was moderately but significantly reduced in all four CD4+ subsets of Type 1 diabetes patients.

The chain has TRBV25-1 and TRBJ2-5; TRBD2 aligns across 7 bases. This receptor was identified in a woman between 18 and 30 years old with type 1 diabetes. The material sequenced was central memory CD4+ T cells from blood. CDR3 amino acids: CASSDSGLRKETQYF. CDR3 DNA: TGTGCCAGCAGTGATTCGGGACTACGAAAAGAGACCCAGTACTTC.